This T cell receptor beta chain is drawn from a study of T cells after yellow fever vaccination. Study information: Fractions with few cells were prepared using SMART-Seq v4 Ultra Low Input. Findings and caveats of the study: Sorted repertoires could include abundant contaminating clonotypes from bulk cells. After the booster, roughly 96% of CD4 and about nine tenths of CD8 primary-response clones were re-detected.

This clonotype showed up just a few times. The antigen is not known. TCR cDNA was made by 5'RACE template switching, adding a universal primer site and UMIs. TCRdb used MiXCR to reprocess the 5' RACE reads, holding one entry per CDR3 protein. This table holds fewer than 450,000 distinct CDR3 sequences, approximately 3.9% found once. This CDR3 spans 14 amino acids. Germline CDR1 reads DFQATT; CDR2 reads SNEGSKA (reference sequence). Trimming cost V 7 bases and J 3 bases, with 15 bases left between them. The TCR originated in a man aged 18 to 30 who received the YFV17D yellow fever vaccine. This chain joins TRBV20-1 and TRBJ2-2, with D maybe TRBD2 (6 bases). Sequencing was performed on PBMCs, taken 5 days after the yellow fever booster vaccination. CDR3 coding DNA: TGCAGTGTCCCGACTAGAAGCGACACCGGGGAGCTGTTTTTT. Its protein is CSVPTRSDTGELFF.